This T cell receptor beta chain was retrieved from a study of OX40 agonist ivuxolimab in advanced cancers. About the investigation overall: Ivuxolimab was a fully human IgG2 agonistic monoclonal antibody targeting the costimulatory receptor OX40 (CD134). Intravenous ivuxolimab was administered to patients every 2 weeks at six dose levels: 0.01, 0.1, 0.3, 1.5, 3 and 10 mg/kg. Of the roughly 53 patients in dose escalation, around 20 had hepatocellular carcinoma, approximately 15 had melanoma, 9 had renal cell carcinoma and 9 had head and neck cancer. The dose-escalation cohort was about 83% male with a mean age of approximately 60 years, ranging from roughly 23 to 79. Prior anti-PD-1, anti-PD-L1 or anti-CTLA-4 therapy was permitted, and checkpoint inhibitors had been received by about 37% of dose-escalation patients. Partial responses occurred in three dose-escalation patients: two with cutaneous melanoma and one with hepatocellular carcinoma. Peripheral TCRbeta sequencing was intended to test whether TCR sequence diversity was altered and clonal T-cell expansion was caused by ivuxolimab. The paper describes the monotherapy dose-escalation part (N of about 50 patients) of the phase I trial of ivuxolimab.

Broad study findings and their caveats: Clonal expansion of both CD4+ and CD8+ blood T cells was observed from baseline to week 6 at doses 0.1 to 3.0 mg/kg. After ivuxolimab, expanded clones were on average more numerous among CD8+ T cells than among CD4+ T cells. In the 0.1-3.0 mg/kg groups, partial responders were among the patients with the lowest normalized peripheral clonal expansion, particularly in CD8+ T cells. Low levels of normalized T-cell clonal expansion were also shown by some nonresponding patients. The antigen specificity of the clonally expanded peripheral T cells was not determined.

Patients with autoimmune disease history or receiving systemic immunosuppression were excluded from the trial. In every dose cohort, peripheral blood was drawn for TCR sequencing at baseline, cycle 4 day 1, and cycle 7 day 1. Samples came from an open-label, multicenter, first-in-human phase I dose-escalation trial of ivuxolimab. The trial enrolled adults with locally advanced or metastatic head and neck squamous cell, hepatocellular, melanoma or renal cell carcinoma. Before TCR sequencing, CD4+ T cells and CD8+ T cells from peripheral blood were sorted into separate populations. Looking up the germline V gene yields CDR1 SGHRS and CDR2 YFSETQ. The CDR3 measures 13 amino acids from cysteine to phenylalanine. Only the CDR3 part of the read is kept: 39 bases, read in frame from the first base. Turning to this clone: Its antigen is not yet known. The junction shows a germline mismatch at one end, possibly a read error.

For sequencing of the TCRbeta CDR3 region, genomic DNA was extracted from the sorted cells. TCRbeta CDR3 regions were sequenced using the immunoSEQ Assay. TCRdb carries this immuneACCESS record with in-frame sequences only. Its versions omit some clonotypes, under half of them owing to an unresolved V gene in the studies checked, with the rest unexplained. This sample holds under 85,000 clones; roughly 86% were observed only once. The ten biggest clones cover about 0.75% of the sample. This chain joins TRBV5-1 to TRBJ2-7; the junction holds 10 bases that match TRBD1. Here the sequenced sample was CD4+ or CD8+ T cells sorted from blood, taken in a trial of the OX40 agonist ivuxolimab. This TCR was recovered from an adult with an advanced solid tumor such as melanoma, head and neck, liver or kidney cancer. The CDR3 region: CASSFPGTGVLHF. In nucleotide form, the sequence is TGCGCCAGCAGCTTCCCCGGGACAGGGGTGTTGCACTTC.